The present T cell receptor beta chain was sequenced within a study of Graves' ophthalmopathy and Graves' hyperthyroidism. Turning to the study itself: Untreated patients at initial diagnosis provided peripheral blood. Overall study findings and caveats: Both an approximately 69% sensitivity and an approximately 72% specificity characterized the model's predictions of ophthalmopathy progression. Between ophthalmopathy and stable hyperthyroidism, a 13-signature model drew a separation with about 88% sensitivity and around 80% specificity.

From RNA, the CDR3 regions of TCR beta chains were amplified and sequenced. The library came from an HTBI-primed first-round RT-PCR and a second-round multiplex PCR. In TCRdb, the multiplex PCR reads were re-called with MiXCR into one record per CDR3 protein. This sample has about 340,000 distinct CDR3 sequences, with about a sixth found just once. Pregnant or lactating patients and those with other autoimmune diseases or uncontrolled infections were excluded. There are many counts of this clonotype. The antigen is undetermined. V was cut by 4 bases and J by 4 bases, with 7 bases left in between. This CDR3 is 11 amino acids long. The germline V gene encodes CDR1 DFQATT and CDR2 SNEGSKA (reference sequence).

The receptor comes from an adult man with Graves' ophthalmopathy. This chain connects TRBV20-1 to TRBJ1-2, with D perhaps matching TRBD1 (5 bases). Source material: peripheral blood. CDR3 amino acids: CSATGIYGYTF. The CDR3 region has the DNA TGCAGTGCTACAGGGATCTATGGCTACACCTTC.